Listed here are 29 T cell receptor beta chains from one sample, sequenced in a study of blood T cells in healthy people across ages. The use of a sample-barcoded 5' primer and a J-beta primer mix characterized a second PCR of about 7 to 12 cycles. MiXCR was run by TCRdb on the 5' RACE reads, yielding one entry per CDR3 protein. There are more than 750,000 distinct CDR3 sequences in the sample; roughly 29% occur only once, and 9.5% to 13% lies in the top ten. These data also formed part of another study, on T cells of mothers and their children.

The sample consisted of blood. The source of these receptors is a middle-aged woman in good health.

This sequence joins TRBV6-5 and TRBJ2-1; D is undetermined. Germline lookup yields CDR1 MNHEY and CDR2 SVGAGI. CDR3 length: 16 amino acids. Between the trimmed V and J ends, which lost 5 bases and 6 bases, there was a span of 20 bases. In DNA form, the CDR3 reads TGTGCCAGCAGTCCTAGACGGGTAAATCTATGCAATGAGCAGTTCTTC. It is translated as CASSPRRVNLCNEQFF.

The rearrangement joins TRBV6-1 to TRBJ1-1; no reliable D call. Trimming left V 6 bases short and J 10 bases short, with 18 bases between. The CDR3 consists of 13 residues. Per germline, CDR1 MNHNS and CDR2 SASEGT. This CDR3 is CASRLDFRLAAFF. The CDR3 DNA reads as TGTGCCAGCAGATTGGACTTCAGGCTGGCAGCTTTCTTT.

This clonotype was observed a handful of times. The chain combines TRBV7-9 with TRBJ2-7, with D unresolved. Germline-derived CDR1 and CDR2 are SEHNR and FQNEAQ (reference sequence). CDR3 length: 14 amino acids. V was clipped by 1 base and J by 0 bases, with 7 bases between them. The CDR3 DNA is TGTGCCAGCAGCTTAGTGGCTACCTCCTACGAGCAGTACTTC. Translating gives CASSLVATSYEQYF. The full variable domain, completed using reference TRBV7-9 and TRBJ2-7, is DTGVSQNPRHKITKRGQNVTFRCDPISEHNRLYWYRQTLGQGPEFLTYFQNEAQLEKSRLLSDRFSAERPKGSFSTLEIQRTEQGDSAMYLCASSLVATSYEQYFGPGTRLTVT.

This clonotype was counted only a few times. The rearrangement uses TRBV30 and TRBJ2-4, with TRBD1 as a possible D gene (6 bases). The J call is uncertain, as TRBJ2-7 better fits the DNA end. The CDR3 covers 12 residues. The germline V gene has CDR1 GTSNPN and CDR2 SVGIG (reference sequence). In nucleotides, the CDR3 is TGTGCCTGGAGTCTCCAGGGGTACGAGCAGTACTTC. It is translated as CAWSLQGYEQYF.

The rearrangement uses TRBV29-1 and TRBJ1-2, with unresolved D. The CDR3 sequence is 13 residues long. The V end lost 2 bases, the J end lost 2 bases, and 9 bases lay between the germline ends. The germline V gene encodes CDR1 SQVTM and CDR2 ANQGSEA. The CDR3 protein is CSVETRINYGYTF. CDR3 nucleotides: TGCAGCGTTGAAACACGGATCAACTATGGCTACACCTTC.

The rearrangement uses TRBV9 and TRBJ2-3; 12 nucleotides line up with TRBD2. Germline CDR1 and CDR2: SGDLS and YYNGEE. The CDR3 runs to 17 residues. Trimming removed 4 bases from V and 2 bases from J; junction bases left unmatched: 8. The CDR3: CASSLGLAGHITDTQYF. For the CDR3, the DNA is TGTGCCAGCAGCCTAGGACTAGCGGGGCATATCACAGATACGCAGTATTTT.

This chain joins TRBV3-1 and TRBJ1-2; D is undetermined. Germline-derived CDR1 and CDR2 are LGHDT and YNNKEL (reference sequence). The V end was cut by 2 bases, the J end by 2 bases, with 9 bases between. This CDR3 region has 14 residues. CDR3 in amino acids: CASSQYLENYGYTF. The CDR3, as DNA: TGTGCCAGCAGCCAATATTTGGAGAACTATGGCTACACCTTC.

CDR3 in amino acids: CASSLVTSGGGNEQFF. The CDR3 DNA reads TGCGCCAGCAGCCTTGTGACTAGCGGGGGGGGTAATGAGCAGTTCTTC. V usage is TRBV4-1 and J usage is TRBJ2-1; 14 bases agree with TRBD2. The CDR3 extends over 16 amino acids. V was pared by 4 bases and J by 7 bases, with 6 bases of the junction left unmatched. Germline CDR1 is MGHRA and CDR2 is YSYEKL.

The V gene is TRBV20-1, the J gene TRBJ2-1; D perhaps matches TRBD1 (7 bases). This CDR3 spans 16 amino acids. The V end lost 7 bases, the J end lost 2 bases, and 21 bases lay between the germline ends. CDR1 is DFQATT, CDR2 SNEGSKA, per germline (reference sequence). The CDR3 DNA is TGCAGTGGACAGGGAGCGGCGGGACACACCTACAATGAGCAGTTCTTC. Amino acids: CSGQGAAGHTYNEQFF.

This clonotype was observed a few times. The CDR3: CAISDGQRNEKLFF. CDR3 DNA: TGTGCCATCAGTGACGGGCAGCGGAATGAAAAACTGTTTTTT. J is TRBJ1-4 and V is TRBV10-3; D is unclear. The germline V gene has CDR1 ENHRY and CDR2 SYGVKD. The CDR3 contains 14 residues. Trimming stripped 3 bases from V and 5 bases from J, with 10 bases between.

V is TRBV27 and J is TRBJ1-2, with D possibly being TRBD1 (6 bases). This CDR3 spans 15 amino acids. Between the trimmed V and J ends, which lost 5 bases and 2 bases, there was a span of 15 bases. Germline V CDR1 and CDR2: MNHEY, SMNVEV (reference sequence). CDR3 residues: CASSARGGLNYGYTF. The CDR3 region has the DNA TGTGCCAGCAGTGCCCGGGGGGGGCTCAACTATGGCTACACCTTC.

This clonotype was recorded at least ten times. The DNA for the CDR3 is TGTGCCAGCAGTGAATTGTTCGAGGGGGCAACTAATGAAAAACTGTTTTTT. As protein: CASSELFEGATNEKLFF. V is TRBV2 and J is TRBJ1-4; D perhaps matches TRBD1 (6 bases). This CDR3 contains 17 residues. V lost 2 bases to trimming and J lost 0 bases, with 13 bases between them. Germline V gives CDR1 SNHLY, CDR2 FYNNEI.

The CDR3 here is CASSLYRVRSREKLFF. For the CDR3, the DNA is TGTGCCAGCAGTTTATACAGGGTCCGCTCTCGCGAAAAACTGTTTTTT. The V and J genes are TRBV12-3 or TRBV12-4 and TRBJ1-4; tentative D call: TRBD1 (6 bases). Trimming left V 2 bases short and J 8 bases short, with 18 bases between. This CDR3 region has 16 residues.

The chain joins TRBV19 to TRBJ2-1; no clear D gene. With 3 bases removed from V and 10 bases from J, the gap between germline ends came to 13 bases. The CDR3 is 13 residues long. Germline values: CDR1 LNHDA, CDR2 SQIVND (reference sequence). The CDR3 loop is CASSIGWNGEQFF. Here the CDR3 DNA reads TGTGCCAGTAGTATTGGGTGGAATGGGGAGCAGTTCTTC.

This clonotype was counted a few times. This could be a read error, since a much larger clone is one nucleotide away. The chain combines TRBV10-3 with TRBJ2-3; the D is unclear. V lost 6 bases to trimming and J lost 0 bases, with 10 bases between them. The CDR3 runs to 14 residues. Germline assignment: CDR1 ENHRY and CDR2 SYGVKD. Here the CDR3 reads CAIRPGGSTDTQYF. Written as DNA, the CDR3 is TGTGCCATCAGGCCAGGTGGGAGCACAGATACGCAGTATTTT.

On this clonotype itself: This may arise from a read error, as a much more abundant clone is one base away. J is TRBJ1-2 and V is TRBV20-1, with no clear D. Germline CDR1 reads DFQATT; CDR2 reads SNEGSKA (reference sequence). V was trimmed by 1 base and J by 2 bases, leaving 8 bases between them. This CDR3 region has 13 residues. CDR3 sequence (DNA): TGCAGTGCTAGAGGTCACAAGAACTATGGCTACACCTTC. It yields the protein CSARGHKNYGYTF.

A note on this clonotype: A much larger clone is a single base away; this may be a read error. This sequence joins TRBV4-3 and TRBJ2-3; D uncertain. V lost 1 base to trimming and J lost 8 bases, with 16 bases between them. CDR3 size: 15 residues. CDR1 and CDR2 from the germline V gene are LGHNA and YSLEER. The CDR3 DNA reads TGCGCCAGCAGCCAAGGCCTACCCCCCGCAGGTACGCAGTATTTT. It yields the protein CASSQGLPPAGTQYF.

This clonotype was counted only a few times. The V gene is TRBV7-6, the J gene TRBJ2-7; D is unresolved. V lost 1 base and J 0 bases, leaving 19 bases between the germline ends. The CDR3 totals 18 residues. Germline V gives CDR1 SGHVS, CDR2 FNYEAQ. Here the CDR3 DNA reads TGTGCCAGCAGCTTAGGGTCTGACGGATCAAGGTCCTCCTACGAGCAGTACTTC. Amino acids: CASSLGSDGSRSSYEQYF.

The chain recombines TRBV20-1 with TRBJ2-2; 9 bases are a match to TRBD1. CDR1 and CDR2 from the germline V gene are DFQATT and SNEGSKA (reference sequence). This CDR3 has 14 residues. As DNA, the CDR3 is TGCAGCGGGATGGACAGGGGCAGCACCGGGGAGCTGTTTTTT. Translated, it gives CSGMDRGSTGELFF.

V usage is TRBV7-8 and J usage is TRBJ1-2, with 10 bases matching TRBD1. CDR1 SGHVS and CDR2 FQNEAQ come from the germline V gene. This CDR3 is 17 amino acids long. The V gene end was trimmed by 0 bases and the J gene end by 9 bases; junction bases not matched to a gene: 13. The CDR3 DNA reads as TGTGCCAGCAGCTTAGCCCGGATAGGGGGGACAGGGGTCAGCTACACCTTC. This encodes CASSLARIGGTGVSYTF.

In its sample, this clonotype was seen a few times. The junction does not match germline at one end; this may be a read error. The chain links TRBV5-8 to TRBJ2-5; 8 bases match TRBD2. The CDR3 length is 15 residues. Germline loops: CDR1 SGHTS, CDR2 YDEGEE. The CDR3 is CASSARGGYQETRYF. CDR3 DNA sequence: TGTGCCAGCAGCGCCCGGGGGGGATACCAAGAGACCCGGTACTTC.

This chain connects TRBV27 to TRBJ1-1, with D unclear. CDR1 MNHEY and CDR2 SMNVEV come from the germline V gene (reference sequence). Trimming shortened V by 6 bases and J by 1 base, and 12 bases separated the two germline ends. The CDR3 runs 14 residues. Here the CDR3 DNA reads TGTGCCAGCAGGTTAAAAGGGCCGAACACTGAAGCTTTCTTT. This translates into CASRLKGPNTEAFF.

With regard to this clonotype: A clone one base away is much larger, so this may be a read error. This chain connects TRBV5-1 to TRBJ2-7, with TRBD1 matching over 7 bases. This CDR3 contains 16 residues. V lost 2 bases and J lost 12; bases outside the gene matches: 20. Germline-derived CDR1 and CDR2 are SGHRS and YFSETQ. The CDR3 region is CASSFELTGAKNIRYF. The CDR3 region has the DNA TGCGCCAGCAGCTTTGAACTAACAGGGGCCAAAAACATTCGGTACTTC.

The chain couples TRBV12-3 or TRBV12-4 to TRBJ1-4; D is unclear. With 3 bases removed from V and 8 bases from J, the gap between germline ends came to 10 bases. The length of the CDR3 is 13 residues. CDR3 DNA: TGTGCCAGCAGTTTTTTATTCAAGGAAAAACTGTTTTTT. This translates into CASSFLFKEKLFF.

The chain has TRBV28 and TRBJ1-2, with 9 bases matching TRBD1. V gave up 5 bases and J gave up 12 bases; unmatched junction bases: 16. This CDR3 comprises 15 residues. Germline values: CDR1 MDHEN, CDR2 SYDVKM. The CDR3 sequence is CASSPISRTGDGHTF. CDR3 sequence (DNA): TGTGCCAGCAGTCCAATCTCAAGGACAGGGGACGGCCACACCTTC.

At least ten counts were recorded for this clonotype. V gene TRBV29-1 combines with J gene TRBJ2-7, with 11 bases that match TRBD2. Germline trimming cut 8 bases from V and 0 bases from J; bases unmatched to any gene: 18. Looked up from germline, CDR1 is SQVTM and CDR2 is ANQGSEA. This CDR3 comprises 18 residues. CDR3 DNA sequence: TGCAGCCCGATGGGTCACGTTAGACTAGCGGGGTACTCCTACGAGCAGTACTTC. Translating gives CSPMGHVRLAGYSYEQYF.

With respect to this clonotype: A much larger clone is a single base away; this may be a read error. CDR3 sequence (DNA): TGTACCAGCAGCCCCTACAGGGCTGGGGCCAACGTCCTGACTTTC. It translates to CTSSPYRAGANVLTF. The rearrangement uses TRBV5-4 and TRBJ2-6; perhaps TRBD1 as D (6 bases). CDR3 size: 15 residues. Per germline, CDR1 SGHNT and CDR2 YYREEE (reference sequence).

Concerning this clonotype: This could be a read error, since a much larger clone is one nucleotide away. The chain has TRBV7-2 and TRBJ2-1; 12 positions match TRBD2. The CDR3 runs 20 residues. Germline CDR1 and CDR2: SGHTA and FQGNSA. V lost 0 bases and J lost 6; bases outside the gene matches: 15. Written as DNA, the CDR3 is TGTGCCAGCAGCTTAGCGAGGTGGACTAGCGGGGTGAGGGCCTTCAATGAGCAGTTCTTC. This gives the protein CASSLARWTSGVRAFNEQFF. Based on the CDR3 plus reference TRBV7-2 and TRBJ2-1, the full variable domain is GAGVSQSPSNKVTEKGKDVELRCDPISGHTALYWYRQSLGQGLEFLIYFQGNSAPDKSGLPSDRFSAERTGGSVSTLTIQRTQQEDSAVYLCASSLARWTSGVRAFNEQFFGPGTRLTVL.

This clonotype was found once. This chain links TRBV2 with TRBJ2-7; 7 bases are a match to TRBD2. The V segment lost 6 bases and the J segment 1 base; nucleotides outside the gene matches: 6. This CDR3 is built from 14 residues. Per germline, CDR1 SNHLY and CDR2 FYNNEI. The CDR3: CASRSSGASYEQYF. The CDR3 DNA reads as TGTGCCAGCAGATCTAGCGGCGCTTCCTACGAGCAGTACTTC.